The clone carrying this TCR beta chain was found a few times. Its matching antigen is unknown. Alongside a J-beta primer mix, a sample-barcoded 5' primer served in a second PCR lasting about 6 to 12 cycles. TCRdb independently ran MiXCR on the 5' RACE reads; one entry per CDR3 protein. The sample contains over 600,000 distinct CDR3 sequences, around 50% of which appear only once. The sample comes from a study of blood T cells in healthy people across ages. The wider study: Every two T cells gave about one barcoded beta molecule via template switching.

This CDR3 has 17 amino acids. Germline assignment: CDR1 SEHNR and CDR2 FQNEAQ (reference sequence). V shed 1 base and J shed 0 bases, with 13 bases lying between them. Donors each provided about 9.5 milliliters of peripheral blood. Study outcomes and limitations: While age rose, TCR beta diversity per million T cells dropped in a roughly linear way.

The chain links TRBV7-9 to TRBJ2-1; D gene unclear. Sequencing was done on a sample of blood. The receptor comes from a man aged 35 to 55 in good health. The DNA for the CDR3 is TGTGCCAGCAGCTTAGACACACTCGAGCGCTCCTACAATGAGCAGTTCTTC. It specifies CASSLDTLERSYNEQFF.